This TCR beta chain was captured in a study of CD8 T cells in ankylosing spondylitis. V was cut by 8 bases and J by 1 base, with 10 bases left in between. In germline, CDR1 is SEHNR, CDR2 FQNEAQ (reference sequence). This CDR3 contains 13 residues. One entry per CDR3 protein, called by TCRdb with MiXCR from the 5' RACE reads. The sample lists some 240,000 distinct CDR3 sequences, about 24% seen once, with approximately 0.61% in the top ten. The sequenced material came from blood, either unsorted or a sorted T cell fraction (not recorded which). The source is a male donor with ankylosing spondylitis or in good health (not recorded which). J is TRBJ2-3 and V is TRBV7-9; D might be TRBD1 or TRBD2, each matching 5 bases. The CDR3 DNA sequence: TGTGCCAGCGGGCAGGGAGGCACAGATACGCAGTATTTT. Its protein is CASGQGGTDTQYF.